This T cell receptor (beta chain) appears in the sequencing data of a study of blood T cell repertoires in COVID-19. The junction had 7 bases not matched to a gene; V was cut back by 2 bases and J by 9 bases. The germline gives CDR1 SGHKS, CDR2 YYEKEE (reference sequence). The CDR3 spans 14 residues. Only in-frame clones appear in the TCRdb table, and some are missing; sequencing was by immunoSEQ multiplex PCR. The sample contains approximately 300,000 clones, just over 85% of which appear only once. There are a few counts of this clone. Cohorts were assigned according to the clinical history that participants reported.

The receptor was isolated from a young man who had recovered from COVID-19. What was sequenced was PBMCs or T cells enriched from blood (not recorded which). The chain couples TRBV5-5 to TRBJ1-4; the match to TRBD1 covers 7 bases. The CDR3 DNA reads TGTGCCAGCAGCTTATCTGGGACAGCCCAAAAACTGTTTTTT. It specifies CASSLSGTAQKLFF.